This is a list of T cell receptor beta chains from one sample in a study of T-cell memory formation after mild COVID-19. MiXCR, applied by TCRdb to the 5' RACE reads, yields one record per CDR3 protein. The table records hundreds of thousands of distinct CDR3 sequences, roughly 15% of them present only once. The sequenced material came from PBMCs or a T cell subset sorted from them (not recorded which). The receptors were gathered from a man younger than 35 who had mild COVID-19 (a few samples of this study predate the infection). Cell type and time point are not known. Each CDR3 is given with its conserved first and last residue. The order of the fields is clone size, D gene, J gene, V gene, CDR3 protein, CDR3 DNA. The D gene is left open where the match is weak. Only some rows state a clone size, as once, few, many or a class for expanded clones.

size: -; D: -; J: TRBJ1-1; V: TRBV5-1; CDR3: CASSWDTRGTEAFF; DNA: TGCGCCAGCAGCTGGGACACGCGGGGCACTGAAGCTTTCTTT
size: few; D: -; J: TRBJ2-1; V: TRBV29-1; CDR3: CSGAGTTSGGEQFF; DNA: TGCAGCGGAGCCGGGACCACGAGTGGGGGTGAGCAGTTCTTC
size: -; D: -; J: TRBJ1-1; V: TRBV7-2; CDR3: CASSPFLGVGTEAFF; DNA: TGTGCCAGCAGCCCCTTTTTGGGGGTTGGGACTGAAGCTTTCTTT
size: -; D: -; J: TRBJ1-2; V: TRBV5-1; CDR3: CASSLSMDYGYTF; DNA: TGCGCCAGCAGCCTGTCCATGGACTATGGCTACACCTTC
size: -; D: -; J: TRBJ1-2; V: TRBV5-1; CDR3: CASSLVGVNYGYTF; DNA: TGCGCCAGCAGCTTGGTGGGAGTTAACTATGGCTACACCTTC
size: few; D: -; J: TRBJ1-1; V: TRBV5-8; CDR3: CASTLEAGLNTEAFF; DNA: TGTGCCAGCACCCTAGAGGCAGGATTGAACACTGAAGCTTTCTTT
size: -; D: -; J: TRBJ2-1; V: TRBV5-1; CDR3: CASSPFVGGGNEQFF; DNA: TGCGCCAGCAGCCCCTTTGTCGGTGGCGGCAATGAGCAGTTCTTC
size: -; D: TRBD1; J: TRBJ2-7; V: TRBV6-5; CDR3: CASSIGTGYYEQYF; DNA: TGTGCCAGCAGTATCGGGACAGGGTATTACGAGCAGTACTTC
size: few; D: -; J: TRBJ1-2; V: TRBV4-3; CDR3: CASSQAERVGGYTF; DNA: TGCGCCAGCAGCCAAGCTGAACGGGTGGGGGGCTACACCTTC
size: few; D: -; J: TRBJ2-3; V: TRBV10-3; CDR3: CAISESTASTDTQYF; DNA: TGTGCCATCAGTGAGTCGACGGCTAGCACAGATACGCAGTATTTT
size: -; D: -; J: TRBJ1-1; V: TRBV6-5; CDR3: CASSYSPTAVDTEAFF; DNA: TGTGCCAGCAGTTACTCGCCGACTGCGGTGGACACTGAAGCTTTCTTT
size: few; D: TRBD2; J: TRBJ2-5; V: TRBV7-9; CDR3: CASSSREGTQYF; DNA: TGTGCCAGCAGCTCCCGGGAGGGGACCCAGTACTTC
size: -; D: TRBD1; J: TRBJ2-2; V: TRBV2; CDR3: CARQGEGQGVGTGELFF; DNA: TGTGCCCGGCAAGGGGAAGGACAGGGGGTTGGCACCGGGGAGCTGTTTTTT
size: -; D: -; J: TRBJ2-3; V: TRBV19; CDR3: CASSRVTTDTQYF; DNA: TGTGCCAGTAGTAGGGTAACCACAGATACGCAGTATTTT
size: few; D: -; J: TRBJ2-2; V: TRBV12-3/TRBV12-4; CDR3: CASSPSPTGELFF; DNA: TGTGCCAGCAGCCCAAGTCCGACCGGGGAGCTGTTTTTT
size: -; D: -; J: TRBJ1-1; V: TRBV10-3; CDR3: CAISESTQATEAFF; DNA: TGTGCCATCAGTGAGTCGACCCAGGCCACTGAAGCTTTCTTT
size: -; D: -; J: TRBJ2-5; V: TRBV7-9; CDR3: CASSLPRPGLFTWETQYF; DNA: TGTGCCAGCAGCTTACCGAGACCCGGCTTATTTACATGGGAGACCCAGTACTTC
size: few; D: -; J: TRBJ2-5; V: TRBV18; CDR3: CASSPNVRAGRAETQYF; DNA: TGTGCCAGCTCGCCGAACGTCAGGGCAGGTCGGGCAGAGACCCAGTACTTC
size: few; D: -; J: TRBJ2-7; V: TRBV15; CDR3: CATSRTYTGAFYEQYF; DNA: TGTGCCACCAGCAGGACGTATACCGGGGCATTCTACGAGCAGTACTTC
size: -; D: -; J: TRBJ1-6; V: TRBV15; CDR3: CATSRDASIGEGTSPLHF; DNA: TGTGCCACCAGCAGAGACGCGTCTATCGGGGAGGGAACTTCACCCCTCCACTTT
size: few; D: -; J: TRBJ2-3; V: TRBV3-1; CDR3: CASSQAFAGGTDTQYF; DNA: TGTGCCAGCAGCCAAGCTTTTGCAGGGGGCACAGATACGCAGTATTTT
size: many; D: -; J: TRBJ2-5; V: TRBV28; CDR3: CASGIRTYQETQYF; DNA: TGTGCCAGCGGTATCCGGACATACCAAGAGACCCAGTACTTC
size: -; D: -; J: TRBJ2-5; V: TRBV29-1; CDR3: CSVADEVETQYF; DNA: TGCAGCGTTGCTGACGAGGTAGAGACCCAGTACTTC
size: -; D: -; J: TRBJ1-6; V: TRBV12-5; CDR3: CASGPPDGESRGSPLHF; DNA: TGTGCTAGTGGCCCGCCGGACGGGGAATCCCGGGGTTCACCCCTCCACTTT
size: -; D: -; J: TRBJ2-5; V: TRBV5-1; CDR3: CASSLGLWMETQYF; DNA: TGCGCCAGCAGCTTGGGTTTATGGATGGAGACCCAGTACTTC
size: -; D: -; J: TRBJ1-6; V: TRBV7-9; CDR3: CASSRDYSNSPLHF; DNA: TGTGCCAGCAGCCGGGACTATTCTAATTCACCCCTCCACTTT
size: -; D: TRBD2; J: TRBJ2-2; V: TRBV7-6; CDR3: CASSPTSGGAGGELFF; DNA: TGTGCCAGCAGCCCGACTAGCGGGGGGGCTGGCGGGGAGCTGTTTTTT
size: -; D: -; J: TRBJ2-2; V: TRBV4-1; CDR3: CAIGNKGGELFF; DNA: TGCGCCATCGGCAATAAGGGCGGGGAGCTGTTTTTT
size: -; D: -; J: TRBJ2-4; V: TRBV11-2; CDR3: CASSFRWDLQENIQYF; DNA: TGTGCCAGCAGCTTTCGTTGGGACCTGCAAGAAAACATTCAGTACTTC
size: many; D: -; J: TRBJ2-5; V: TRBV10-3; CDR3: CAISEREETQYF; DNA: TGTGCCATCAGTGAGAGGGAAGAGACCCAGTACTTC
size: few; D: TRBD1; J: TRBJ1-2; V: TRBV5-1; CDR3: CASSSRPGGAGGYTF; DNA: TGCGCCAGCAGCTCCCGGCCAGGGGGCGCGGGCGGCTACACCTTC